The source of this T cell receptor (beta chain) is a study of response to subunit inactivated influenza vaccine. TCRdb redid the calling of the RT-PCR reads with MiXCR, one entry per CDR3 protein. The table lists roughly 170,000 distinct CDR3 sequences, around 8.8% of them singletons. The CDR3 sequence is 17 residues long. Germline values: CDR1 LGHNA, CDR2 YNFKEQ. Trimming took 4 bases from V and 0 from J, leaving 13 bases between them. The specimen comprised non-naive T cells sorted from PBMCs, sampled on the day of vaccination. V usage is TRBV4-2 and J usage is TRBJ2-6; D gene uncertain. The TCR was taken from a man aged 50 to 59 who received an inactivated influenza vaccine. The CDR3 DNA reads TGTGCCAGCAGCCCCTGGGTGGAGAGCTCTGGGGCCAACGTCCTGACTTTC. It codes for CASSPWVESSGANVLTF.